This TCR beta chain stems from a study of vaccination effects on CD4 cells after COVID-19. The protocol was immunoSEQ multiplex PCR, while the TCRdb copy is restricted to in-frame clones and leaves out a portion. The sample has 20,000 or so clones, roughly 73% seen once. Trimming shortened V by 0 bases and J by 2 bases, and 19 bases separated the two germline ends. Germline-derived CDR1 and CDR2 are SGDLS and YYNGEE. This CDR3 region has 18 residues. Whole-study findings and limits: Clones from infection and from vaccination both contracted markedly late after vaccination.

Worth noting for this clone: Its antigen is unidentified.

ViraFEST expansion of antigen-specific CD4+ T cells with viral peptide pools preceded sequencing. Culturing for about 10 days preceded CD4+ T cell isolation. Each vaccine recipient was nucleocapsid antibody negative and had no prior SARS-CoV-2 infection. Sequences were derived from CD4+ T cells from PBMCs cultured with HCoV-229E spike peptides, sampled before COVID-19 vaccination. This sequence joins TRBV9 and TRBJ2-3, with a tentative D call TRBD2 (7 bases). The source is a human donor who received a COVID-19 vaccine. The CDR3 here is CASSVGFEGGAFTDTQYF. DNA for the CDR3: TGTGCCAGCAGCGTAGGATTCGAGGGGGGGGCCTTCACAGATACGCAGTATTTT.